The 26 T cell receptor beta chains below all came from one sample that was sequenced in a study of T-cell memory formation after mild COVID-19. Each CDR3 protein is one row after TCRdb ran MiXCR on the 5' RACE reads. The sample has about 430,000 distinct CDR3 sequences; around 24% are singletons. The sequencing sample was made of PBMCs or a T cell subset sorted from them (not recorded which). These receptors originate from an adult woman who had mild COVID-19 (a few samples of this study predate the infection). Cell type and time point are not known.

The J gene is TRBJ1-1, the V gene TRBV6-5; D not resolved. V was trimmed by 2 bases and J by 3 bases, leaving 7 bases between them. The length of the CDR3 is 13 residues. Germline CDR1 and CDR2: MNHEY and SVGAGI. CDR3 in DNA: TGTGCCAGCAGTTACGGTGCCCACACTGAAGCTTTCTTT. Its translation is CASSYGAHTEAFF.

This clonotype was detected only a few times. CDR3 residues: CASSLALRGGNEKLFF. The CDR3, as DNA: TGTGCCAGCAGTCTCGCCCTCCGAGGGGGTAATGAAAAACTGTTTTTT. The chain carries TRBV12-3 or TRBV12-4 and TRBJ1-4; tentative D call: TRBD1 (6 bases). There are 16 residues in the CDR3. V was trimmed by 5 bases and J by 4 bases, leaving 17 bases between them.

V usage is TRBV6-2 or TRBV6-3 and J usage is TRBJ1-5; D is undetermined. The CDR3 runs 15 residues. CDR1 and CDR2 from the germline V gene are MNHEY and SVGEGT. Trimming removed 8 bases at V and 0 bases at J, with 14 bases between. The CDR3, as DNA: TGTGCCAGCCGTTCGACGGTCTATAGCAATCAGCCCCAGCATTTT. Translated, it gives CASRSTVYSNQPQHF.

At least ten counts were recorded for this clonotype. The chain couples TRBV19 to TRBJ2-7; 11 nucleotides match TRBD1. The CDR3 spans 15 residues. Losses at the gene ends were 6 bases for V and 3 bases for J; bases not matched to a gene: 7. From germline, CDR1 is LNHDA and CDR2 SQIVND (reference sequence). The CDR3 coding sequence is TGTGCCAGTAGGGGACTTGGGACAGGGGGCTACGAGCAGTACTTC. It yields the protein CASRGLGTGGYEQYF.

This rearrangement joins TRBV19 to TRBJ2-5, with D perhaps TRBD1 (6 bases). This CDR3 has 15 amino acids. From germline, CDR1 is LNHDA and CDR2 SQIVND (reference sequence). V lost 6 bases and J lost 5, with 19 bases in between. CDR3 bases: TGTGCCAGTAGAAGGGACACCGGGACCTTCGAGACCCAGTACTTC. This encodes CASRRDTGTFETQYF.

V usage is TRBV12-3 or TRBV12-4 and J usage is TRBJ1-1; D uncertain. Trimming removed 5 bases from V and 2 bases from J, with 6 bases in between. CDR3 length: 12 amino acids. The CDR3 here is CASSPLNTEAFF. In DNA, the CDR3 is TGTGCCAGCAGTCCCTTAAACACTGAAGCTTTCTTT.

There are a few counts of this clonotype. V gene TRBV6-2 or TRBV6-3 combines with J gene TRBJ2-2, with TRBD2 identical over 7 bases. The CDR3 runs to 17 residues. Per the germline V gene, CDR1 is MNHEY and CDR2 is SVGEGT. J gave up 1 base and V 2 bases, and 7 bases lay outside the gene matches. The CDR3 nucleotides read TGTGCCAGCAGTTACCCGATGGGGGGGATGAACACCGGGGAGCTGTTTTTT. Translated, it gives CASSYPMGGMNTGELFF.

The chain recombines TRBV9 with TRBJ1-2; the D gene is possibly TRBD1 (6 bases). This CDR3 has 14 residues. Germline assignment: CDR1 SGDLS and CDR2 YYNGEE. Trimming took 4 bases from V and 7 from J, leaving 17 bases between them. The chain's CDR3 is CASSPKAGGSGYTF. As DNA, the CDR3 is TGTGCCAGCAGCCCCAAGGCGGGGGGCTCTGGCTACACCTTC.

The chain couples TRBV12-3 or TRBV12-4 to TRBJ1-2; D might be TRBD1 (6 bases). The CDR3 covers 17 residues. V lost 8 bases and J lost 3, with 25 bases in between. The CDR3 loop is CASGPSAGVQGDYGYTF. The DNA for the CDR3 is TGTGCCAGCGGTCCCTCGGCAGGGGTACAGGGAGACTATGGCTACACCTTC.

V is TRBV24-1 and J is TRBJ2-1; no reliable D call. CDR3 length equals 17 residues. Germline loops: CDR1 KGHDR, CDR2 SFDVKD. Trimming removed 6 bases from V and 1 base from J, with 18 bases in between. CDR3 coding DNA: TGTGCCACCAGTCCTAATAGAGACGTTGGGTCCTACAATGAGCAGTTCTTC. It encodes CATSPNRDVGSYNEQFF.

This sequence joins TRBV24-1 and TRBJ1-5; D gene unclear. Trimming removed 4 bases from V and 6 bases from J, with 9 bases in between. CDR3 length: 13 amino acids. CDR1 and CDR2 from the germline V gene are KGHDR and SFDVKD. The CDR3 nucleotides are TGTGCCACCAGTGAGCGGGGTGGTCAGCCCCAGCATTTT. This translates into CATSERGGQPQHF.

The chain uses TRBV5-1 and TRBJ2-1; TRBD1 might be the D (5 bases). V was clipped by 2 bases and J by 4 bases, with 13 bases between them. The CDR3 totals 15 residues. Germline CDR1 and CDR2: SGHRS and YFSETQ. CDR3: CASSFIPDKYNEQFF. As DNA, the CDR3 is TGCGCCAGCAGCTTTATTCCGGACAAGTACAATGAGCAGTTCTTC.

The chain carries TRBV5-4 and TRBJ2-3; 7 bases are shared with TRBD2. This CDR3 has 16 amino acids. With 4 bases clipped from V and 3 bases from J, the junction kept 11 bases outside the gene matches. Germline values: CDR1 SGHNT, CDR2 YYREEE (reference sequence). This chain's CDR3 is CASSGGGSGKTDTQYF. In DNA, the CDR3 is TGTGCCAGCAGCGGGGGGGGTAGCGGAAAAACAGATACGCAGTATTTT.

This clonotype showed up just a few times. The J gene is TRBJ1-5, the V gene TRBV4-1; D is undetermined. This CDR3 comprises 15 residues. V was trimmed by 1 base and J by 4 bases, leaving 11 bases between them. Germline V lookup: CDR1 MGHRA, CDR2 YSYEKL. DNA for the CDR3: TGCGCCAGCAGCCAAGTAGAAGGCCGAAATCAGCCCCAGCATTTT. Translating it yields CASSQVEGRNQPQHF.

CDR3 in DNA: TGTGCCAGCAGCATTGCCCAGAGGGCGGGGAACACAGATACGCAGTATTTT. This sequence encodes CASSIAQRAGNTDTQYF. The chain joins TRBV7-8 to TRBJ2-3, with D perhaps TRBD2 (6 bases). The CDR3 has 17 amino acids. The V and J ends lost 5 bases and 2 bases respectively, with 20 bases between them. Looked up from germline, CDR1 is SGHVS and CDR2 is FQNEAQ. The variable domain in full, completed from reference TRBV7-8 and TRBJ2-3, reads GAGVSQSPRYKVAKRGQDVALRCDPISGHVSLFWYQQALGQGPEFLTYFQNEAQLDKSGLPSDRFFAERPEGSVSTLKIQRTQQEDSAVYLCASSIAQRAGNTDTQYFGPGTRLTVL.

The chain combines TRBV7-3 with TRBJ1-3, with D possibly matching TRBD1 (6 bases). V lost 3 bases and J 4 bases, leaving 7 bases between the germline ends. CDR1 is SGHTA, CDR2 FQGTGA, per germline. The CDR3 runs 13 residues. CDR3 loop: CASSFDRGNTIYF. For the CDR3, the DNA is TGTGCCAGCAGCTTTGACAGGGGAAACACCATATATTTT.

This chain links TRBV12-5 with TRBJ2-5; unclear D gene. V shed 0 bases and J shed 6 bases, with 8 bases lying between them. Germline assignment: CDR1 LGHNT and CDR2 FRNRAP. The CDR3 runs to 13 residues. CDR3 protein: CASGLVETKTQYF. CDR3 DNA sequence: TGTGCTAGTGGTTTGGTAGAGACAAAGACCCAGTACTTC.

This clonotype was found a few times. The chain's CDR3 is CASRLTDAMNTEAFF. CDR3 coding DNA: TGTGCCAGCAGGTTAACAGACGCTATGAACACTGAAGCTTTCTTT. The rearrangement links TRBV6-5 to TRBJ1-1; D unresolved. Germline V gives CDR1 MNHEY, CDR2 SVGAGI. V lost 6 bases, J lost 0 bases, and 14 bases lay in between. The CDR3 contains 15 residues.

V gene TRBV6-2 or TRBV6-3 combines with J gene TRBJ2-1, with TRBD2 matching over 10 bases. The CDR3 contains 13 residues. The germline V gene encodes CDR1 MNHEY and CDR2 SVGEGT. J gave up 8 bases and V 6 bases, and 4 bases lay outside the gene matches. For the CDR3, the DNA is TGTGCCAGCAGGGCTAGCGGGAGCCATGAGCAGTTCTTC. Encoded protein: CASRASGSHEQFF.

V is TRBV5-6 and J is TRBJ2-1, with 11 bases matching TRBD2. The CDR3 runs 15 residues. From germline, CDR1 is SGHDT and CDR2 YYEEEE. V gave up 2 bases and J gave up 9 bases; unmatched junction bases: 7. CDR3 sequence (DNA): TGTGCCAGCAGCTTCCTACTAGCGGGAGAAGGTGAGCAGTTCTTC. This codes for CASSFLLAGEGEQFF.

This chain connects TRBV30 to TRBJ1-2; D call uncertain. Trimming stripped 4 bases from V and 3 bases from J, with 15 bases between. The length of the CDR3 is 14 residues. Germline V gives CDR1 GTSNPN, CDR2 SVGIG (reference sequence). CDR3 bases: TGTGCCTGGAACACCGGGGTTACCTACTATGGCTACACCTTC. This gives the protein CAWNTGVTYYGYTF. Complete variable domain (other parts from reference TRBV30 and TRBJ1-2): SQTIHQWPATLVQPVGSPLSLECTVEGTSNPNLYWYRQAAGRGLQLLFYSVGIGQISSEVPQNLSASRPQDRQFILSSKKLLLSDSGFYLCAWNTGVTYYGYTFGSGTRLTVV.

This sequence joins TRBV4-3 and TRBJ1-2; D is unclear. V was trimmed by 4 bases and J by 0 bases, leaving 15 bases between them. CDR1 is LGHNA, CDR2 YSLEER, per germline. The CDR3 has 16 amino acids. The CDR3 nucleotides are TGCGCCAGCAGCCCAGCATGGAAGTGGACTAACTATGGCTACACCTTC. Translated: CASSPAWKWTNYGYTF.

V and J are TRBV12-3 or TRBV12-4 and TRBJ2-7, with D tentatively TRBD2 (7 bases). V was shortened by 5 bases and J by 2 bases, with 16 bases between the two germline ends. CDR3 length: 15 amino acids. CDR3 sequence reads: CASSLRGGSAYEQYF. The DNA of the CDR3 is TGTGCCAGCAGTCTCAGGGGAGGGTCCGCCTACGAGCAGTACTTC.

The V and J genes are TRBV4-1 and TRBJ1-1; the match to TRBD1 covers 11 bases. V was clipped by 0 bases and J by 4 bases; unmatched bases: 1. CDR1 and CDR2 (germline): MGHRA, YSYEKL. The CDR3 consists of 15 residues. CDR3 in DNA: TGCGCCAGCAGCCAAGATGGGACAGGGGGCACTGAAGCTTTCTTT. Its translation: CASSQDGTGGTEAFF.

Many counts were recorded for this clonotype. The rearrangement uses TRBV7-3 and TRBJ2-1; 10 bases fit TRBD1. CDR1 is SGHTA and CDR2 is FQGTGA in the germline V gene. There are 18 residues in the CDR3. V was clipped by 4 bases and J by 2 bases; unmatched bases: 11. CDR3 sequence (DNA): TGTGCCAGCAGCTCCCGCCTTACCGGGACAGGGGCCTACAATGAGCAGTTCTTC. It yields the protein CASSSRLTGTGAYNEQFF.

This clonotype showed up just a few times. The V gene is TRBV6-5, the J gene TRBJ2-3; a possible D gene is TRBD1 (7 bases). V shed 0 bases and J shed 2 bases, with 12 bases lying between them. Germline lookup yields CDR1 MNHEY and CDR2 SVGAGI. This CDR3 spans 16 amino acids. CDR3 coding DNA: TGTGCCAGCAGTTACTCGGGCGGGACAGCCACAGATACGCAGTATTTT. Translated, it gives CASSYSGGTATDTQYF.